This is a list of T cell receptor beta chains from one sample in a study of T cells after yellow fever vaccination. MiXCR, applied by TCRdb to the 5' RACE reads, yields one record per CDR3 protein. The sample carries about 400,000 distinct CDR3 sequences, roughly 6.2% recorded once. Here the sequenced sample was PBMCs, taken 5 days after the yellow fever booster vaccination. The receptor source for this set is a man younger than 40 who received the YFV17D yellow fever vaccine. Both conserved end residues are part of each CDR3. Some rows have no size entry. The others give once, few or many, or a class for an expanded clone.

>TRBJ2-5|NA|TRBV5-1
CASSGPGGRTQYF
>TRBJ2-1|many|TRBV3-1
CASSLSPGEQFF
>TRBJ1-1|NA|TRBV12-3/TRBV12-4
CASTAGRTTEAFF
>TRBJ2-5|NA|TRBV12-5
CASGLVLGTGGRETQYF
>TRBJ2-5|many|TRBV12-3/TRBV12-4
CASSLADRQETQYF
>TRBJ1-1|NA|TRBV3-1
CASSQGRGRGLIF
>TRBJ2-2|few|TRBV9
CASSEWEAGNTGELFF
>TRBJ2-7|few|TRBV5-1
CASSLASSGGAYEQYF
>TRBJ2-2|NA|TRBV12-3/TRBV12-4
CASSFAGSGELFF
>TRBJ2-2|few|TRBV19
CASILEDTGELFF
>TRBJ2-7|many|TRBV28
CASSWSGTGVYEQYF
>TRBJ1-2|many|TRBV29-1
CSAAGNYGYTF
>TRBJ2-1|many|TRBV29-1
CSAVAGDYNEQFF
>TRBJ2-3|many|TRBV18
CASSREFTDTQYF
>TRBJ1-5|few|TRBV1
CTSSQARKPYSNQPQHF
>TRBJ2-7|many|TRBV14
CASSPDIFNEQYF
>TRBJ1-6|NA|TRBV3-1
CASSRTGTDNSPLHF
>TRBJ2-3|NA|TRBV5-4
CASSNRDRGSTDTQYF
>TRBJ2-6|NA|TRBV19
CASSIATGTGETGANVLTF
>TRBJ2-7|many|TRBV27
CASSLSVSGVEQYF
>TRBJ2-7|many|TRBV29-1
CSVGTSGAHEQYF
>TRBJ2-3|few|TRBV7-3
CASSLLGRAIGPNSDTQYF
>TRBJ1-1|many|TRBV5-5
CASSKQGTEAFF
>TRBJ2-3|NA|TRBV7-7
CASINGSTDTQYF
>TRBJ2-3|many|TRBV6-2/TRBV6-3
CASSYSALAGDSDTQYF
>TRBJ1-2|NA|TRBV2
CASSLRSGGTF
>TRBJ2-3|few|TRBV7-2
CASSLASGTYGDTDTQYF
>TRBJ1-3|many|TRBV10-3
CAISATGQGRNTIYF
>TRBJ2-3|many|TRBV6-4
CASSDEGDTQYF
>TRBJ2-1|many|TRBV15
CATMRRGSYNEQFF
>TRBJ1-4|many|TRBV6-1
CASTLAGAEKLFF
>TRBJ2-3|NA|TRBV7-3
CASSLTGTSGRTDTQYF
>TRBJ2-7|many|TRBV20-1
CSATPGGRAYEQYF
>TRBJ2-7|many|TRBV20-1
CSGRMGAGVSYEQYF
>TRBJ2-7|many|TRBV5-4
CASSFKTGSSYEQYF
>TRBJ2-7|many|TRBV6-2/TRBV6-3
CASRVTGTASYEQYF